The next 10 T cell receptor beta chains were all read from a single sample in a study of radiotherapy plus CTLA-4 blockade in lung cancer. The method was immunoSEQ multiplex PCR; TCRdb's version includes in-frame clones alone and lacks a portion of them. The sample includes more than 90,000 clones, more than 65% of them seen just once. The starting material was peripheral blood, obtained from a patient treated with radiotherapy plus ipilimumab. The receptors here all came from a human donor with non-small cell lung cancer that progressed on radiotherapy plus ipilimumab. Some clones in this sample may be carry-over from other donors' samples.

The rearrangement links TRBV7-9 to TRBJ1-2, with no clear D. The CDR3 loop spans 14 amino acids. CDR1 and CDR2 from the germline V gene are SEHNR and FQNEAQ (reference sequence). V lost 2 bases and J lost 1, with 8 bases in between. The CDR3 loop is CASSLQEFNYGYTF. Here the CDR3 DNA reads TGTGCCAGCAGCTTACAGGAATTTAACTATGGCTACACCTTC.

Notes on this clone: The same CDR3 arises from other DNA sequences in this sample as well. This chain uses TRBV5-1 with TRBJ2-5; D is unclear. The CDR3 extends over 13 amino acids. Germline V lookup: CDR1 SGHRS, CDR2 YFSETQ. V lost 0 bases to trimming and J lost 5 bases, with 8 bases between them. The CDR3 coding sequence is TGCGCCAGCAGCTTGGGAGGATGGGAGACCCAGTACTTC. It translates to CASSLGGWETQYF.

V is TRBV5-4 and J is TRBJ2-3; a weak D match, TRBD1 (6 bases). Per the germline V gene, CDR1 is SGHNT and CDR2 is YYREEE (reference sequence). CDR3 size: 14 residues. Trimming cost V 7 bases and J 3 bases, with 15 bases left between them. CDR3 bases: TGTGCCAGCTTTACCGCGCAGGGGACAGATACGCAGTATTTT. Residues: CASFTAQGTDTQYF.

The chain recombines TRBV5-6 with TRBJ2-1, with TRBD2 matching 13 bases. This CDR3 is 14 amino acids long. Germline V CDR1 and CDR2: SGHDT, YYEEEE. V trimming: 4 bases; J trimming: 5 bases; junction bases outside the gene matches: 0. CDR3 nucleotides: TGTGCCAGCAGCGGACTAGCGGGGGACAATGAGCAGTTCTTC. Protein product: CASSGLAGDNEQFF. The complete variable domain, with remaining parts taken from reference TRBV5-6 and TRBJ2-1, reads DAGVTQSPTHLIKTRGQQVTLRCSPKSGHDTVSWYQQALGQGPQFIFQYYEEEERQRGNFPDRFSGHQFPNYSSELNVNALLLGDSALYLCASSGLAGDNEQFFGPGTRLTVL.

V and J are TRBV5-1 and TRBJ2-2, with D perhaps matching TRBD1 (6 bases). Germline V gene lookup returns CDR1 SGHRS and CDR2 YFSETQ. This CDR3 has 15 amino acids. V was trimmed by 2 bases and J by 5 bases, leaving 13 bases between them. This chain's CDR3 is CASSFGTGITGELFF. The CDR3 nucleotides read TGCGCCAGCAGCTTTGGAACAGGGATAACCGGGGAGCTGTTTTTT.

This clone was picked up a small number of times. The chain joins TRBV27 to TRBJ2-5; 7 bases agree with TRBD1. CDR1 MNHEY and CDR2 SMNVEV come from the germline V gene (reference sequence). After removal of 4 bases from V and 0 bases from J, the junction contained 2 bases not matched to a gene. The CDR3 loop spans 14 amino acids. The DNA of the CDR3 is TGTGCCAGCAGTTATACAGGGGACCAAGAGACCCAGTACTTC. It translates to CASSYTGDQETQYF.

About this clone: Within the sample, other DNA sequences also encode this same CDR3. This chain connects TRBV5-1 to TRBJ2-1; TRBD1 is a possible D gene (5 bases). The V end lost 1 base, the J end lost 2 bases, and 7 bases lay between the germline ends. The CDR3 consists of 14 residues. Germline CDR1 reads SGHRS; CDR2 reads YFSETQ. This CDR3 is CASSLQGPYNEQFF. The CDR3 bases are TGCGCCAGCAGCTTGCAGGGCCCCTACAATGAGCAGTTCTTC. Looking up the rest from reference TRBV5-1 and TRBJ2-1 gives the full variable domain: KAGVTQTPRYLIKTRGQQVTLSCSPISGHRSVSWYQQTPGQGLQFLFEYFSETQRNKGNFPGRFSGRQFSNSRSEMNVSTLELGDSALYLCASSLQGPYNEQFFGPGTRLTVL.

This chain uses TRBV6-6 with TRBJ2-6; D gene unclear. The V gene's germline CDR1 is MNHNY and CDR2 SVGAGI (reference sequence). The CDR3 totals 14 residues. V dropped 6 bases and J dropped 0 bases, with 6 bases sitting between them. The CDR3 coding sequence is TGTGCCAGCAGCACGAGCTCTGGGGCCAACGTCCTGACTTTC. Its translation: CASSTSSGANVLTF.

As regards this clone: The sample contains more than one DNA sequence encoding this CDR3. This sequence joins TRBV5-6 and TRBJ2-5; 11 bases match TRBD1. The CDR3 loop spans 14 amino acids. J was trimmed by 5 bases and V by 4 bases; bases with no gene match: 4. CDR1 and CDR2 (germline): SGHDT, YYEEEE. CDR3 sequence (DNA): TGTGCCAGCAGCAACGGACAGGGGGCGGAGACCCAGTACTTC. Its translation is CASSNGQGAETQYF.

This chain joins TRBV30 and TRBJ1-3; a weak D match, TRBD1 (5 bases). This CDR3 is built from 19 residues. Germline assignment: CDR1 GTSNPN and CDR2 SVGIG (reference sequence). With 3 bases removed from V and 0 bases from J, the gap between germline ends came to 24 bases. DNA for the CDR3: TGTGCCTGGAGGGGACTAAGGTTGGGCAGGACGAGCTCTGGAAACACCATATATTTT. Its protein is CAWRGLRLGRTSSGNTIYF.